This passage covers 28 T cell receptor beta chains from one sample sequenced in a study of T cell repertoires in cytomegalovirus infection. MiXCR, applied by TCRdb to the reads, yields one record per CDR3 protein. Among a few hundred thousand distinct CDR3 sequences listed, over 8% were seen once. The specimen sequenced was PBMCs. The receptor set was obtained from a human donor in good health (CMV status not recorded). Some clones in this sample may be carry-over from other donors' samples.

On this clonotype itself: It may be a read error: a sequence one base away is much more abundant. The chain joins TRBV7-2 to TRBJ2-1; 16 bases match TRBD2. Per germline, CDR1 SGHTA and CDR2 FQGNSA. The CDR3 has 16 residues. CDR3 in amino acids: CASSLAGLAGGLGQIF. CDR3 coding DNA: TGTGCCAGCAGCTTAGCGGGACTAGCGGGGGGGCTTGGGCAGATCTTC.

This clonotype was picked up many times. The chain combines TRBV7-9 with TRBJ1-2; the D gene is possibly TRBD1 (5 bases). The germline V and J ends were trimmed by 7 bases and 2 bases, with 14 bases remaining between them. In germline, CDR1 is SEHNR, CDR2 FQNEAQ (reference sequence). The CDR3 length is 14 residues. The CDR3 is CASTLSGVNYGYTF. CDR3 in DNA: TGTGCCAGCACCCTGTCGGGGGTCAACTATGGCTACACCTTC.

This clonotype appeared many times. The chain employs TRBV6-1 and TRBJ2-5; no clear D gene. The V and J ends lost 5 bases and 9 bases respectively, with 10 bases between them. Per the germline V gene, CDR1 is MNHNS and CDR2 is SASEGT. The CDR3 is made up of 11 amino acids. CDR3 region: CASSPLGSQYF. CDR3 sequence (DNA): TGTGCCAGCAGTCCCCTAGGGTCCCAGTACTTC.

At least ten counts were recorded for this clonotype. CDR3 amino acids: CASSLSGRYTGELFF. The DNA for the CDR3 is TGTGCCAGCAGCCTTAGCGGGAGGTACACCGGGGAGCTGTTTTTT. The chain recombines TRBV7-2 with TRBJ2-2; 10 bases line up with TRBD2. The CDR3 is 15 amino acids. In germline, CDR1 is SGHTA, CDR2 FQGNSA. V shed 5 bases, J shed 3 bases, and the junction held 3 bases outside the gene matches.

The sample holds a few counts of this clonotype. The chain combines TRBV5-1 with TRBJ1-1; perhaps TRBD1 as D (6 bases). From germline, CDR1 is SGHRS and CDR2 YFSETQ. Deletions cut 2 bases from V and 1 base from J, with 9 bases between. CDR3 length: 14 amino acids. CDR3 nucleotide sequence: TGCGCCAGCAGCTTCCGCAGGGGGAACACTGAAGCTTTCTTT. Translating gives CASSFRRGNTEAFF.

This clonotype was observed a handful of times. The chain combines TRBV14 with TRBJ2-1; D gene ambiguous. V lost 4 bases and J lost 0, with 10 bases in between. The CDR3 length is 15 residues. Germline values: CDR1 SGHDN, CDR2 FVKESK. The CDR3 bases are TGTGCCAGCAGCCCTCGGATTGGCTCCTACAATGAGCAGTTCTTC. Protein product: CASSPRIGSYNEQFF.

This clonotype has a count of ten or more. The genes are TRBV4-2 and TRBJ1-1; D might be TRBD1 (6 bases). The ends were cut back, 1 base at V and 1 base at J, with 7 bases in the middle. The CDR3 consists of 14 residues. Germline V gene sequence: CDR1 LGHNA, CDR2 YNFKEQ. CDR3 loop: CASSQVGQNTEAFF. In nucleotides, the CDR3 is TGTGCCAGCAGCCAAGTGGGACAGAACACTGAAGCTTTCTTT.

This clonotype was counted at least ten times. The chain has TRBV12-3 or TRBV12-4 and TRBJ2-3, with a possible D match to TRBD1 (6 bases). V was clipped by 8 bases and J by 3 bases, with 12 bases between them. The CDR3 length is 13 residues. DNA of the CDR3: TGTGCCAGCGGACAGACACCAACAGATACGCAGTATTTT. Protein product: CASGQTPTDTQYF.

This chain links TRBV14 with TRBJ1-6; possibly TRBD1 for D (5 bases). The CDR3 is 16 amino acids. V lost 0 bases, J lost 7 bases, and 13 bases lay in between. Germline CDR1 SGHDN, CDR2 FVKESK. CDR3 sequence reads: CASSQEGALRNSPLHF. The DNA of the CDR3 is TGTGCCAGCAGCCAAGAAGGGGCCCTGCGGAATTCACCCCTCCACTTT.

This clonotype was picked up many times. This chain connects TRBV7-4 to TRBJ2-3; D is unresolved. V lost 1 base and J 0 bases, leaving 8 bases between the germline ends. Germline CDR1 SGHVT, CDR2 SQSDAQ. This CDR3 comprises 15 residues. The CDR3 coding sequence is TGTGCCAGCAGCTTAGGGAGCCTGAGCACAGATACGCAGTATTTT. Translating it yields CASSLGSLSTDTQYF.

This clonotype has a count of ten or more. The chain combines TRBV7-9 with TRBJ1-4; no reliable D call. Trimming cost V 5 bases and J 3 bases, with 7 bases left between them. The CDR3 contains 13 residues. CDR1 is SEHNR, CDR2 FQNEAQ, per germline (reference sequence). The CDR3 DNA is TGTGCCAGCAGCCCGACTTCTAATGAAAAACTGTTTTTT. It is translated as CASSPTSNEKLFF.

This clonotype was picked up many times. The chain has TRBV7-2 and TRBJ1-5, with D perhaps matching TRBD1 (5 bases). CDR3 size: 16 residues. V lost 4 bases, J lost 5 bases, and 18 bases lay in between. Germline assignment: CDR1 SGHTA and CDR2 FQGNSA. DNA of the CDR3: TGTGCCAGCAGCTCAGGGTTCGGGTTGAGTGATCAGCCCCAGCATTTT. Its protein is CASSSGFGLSDQPQHF.

This clonotype was found a few times. This rearrangement joins TRBV14 to TRBJ1-1, with D perhaps matching TRBD1 (5 bases). There are 18 residues in the CDR3. With 1 base removed from V and 0 bases from J, the gap between germline ends came to 18 bases. Germline V lookup: CDR1 SGHDN, CDR2 FVKESK. DNA of the CDR3: TGTGCCAGCAGCCAAGCGAGGGCGGGACCAGACGTGAACACTGAAGCTTTCTTT. It codes for CASSQARAGPDVNTEAFF.

This clonotype occurred many times. V is TRBV12-3 or TRBV12-4 and J is TRBJ1-3, with 9 nucleotides matching TRBD1. CDR3 size: 17 residues. V lost 2 bases, J lost 0 bases, and 5 bases stayed unmatched. The CDR3, as DNA: TGTGCCAGCAGTTTACCCGGGACAGGGCACTCTGGAAACACCATATATTTT. It is translated as CASSLPGTGHSGNTIYF.

J is TRBJ2-5 and V is TRBV20-1, with D unresolved. In germline, CDR1 is DFQATT, CDR2 SNEGSKA (reference sequence). The CDR3 extends over 14 amino acids. Trimming stripped 4 bases from V and 5 bases from J, with 17 bases between. The CDR3 DNA reads TGCAGTGCTACTTTATCGGAACTCAAGGAGACCCAGTACTTC. Protein sequence: CSATLSELKETQYF.

This clonotype was counted ten times or more. The V call is TRBV28, the J call TRBJ1-6; TRBD1 matches at 8 bases. V shed 7 bases, J shed 14 bases, and the junction held 10 bases outside the gene matches. There are 13 residues in the CDR3. Germline V lookup: CDR1 MDHEN, CDR2 SYDVKM. CDR3 nucleotide sequence: TGTGCCAGCACACCGGGACAGGAAGCCTCCCTCCACTTT. This codes for CASTPGQEASLHF. The whole variable domain, remainder taken from reference TRBV28 and TRBJ1-6, is DVKVTQSSRYLVKRTGEKVFLECVQDMDHENMFWYRQDPGLGLRLIYFSYDVKMKEKGDIPEGYSVSREKKERFSLILESASTNQTSMYLCASTPGQEASLHFGNGTRLTVT.

This clonotype came up many times. The CDR3 bases are TGTGCCAGCAGCCGACCGGGGGGCCCCGTAGGGACCCAGTACTTC. Translation gives CASSRPGGPVGTQYF. The V call is TRBV7-2, the J call TRBJ2-5, with TRBD2 as a possible D gene (7 bases). CDR1 and CDR2 from the germline V gene are SGHTA and FQGNSA. The V end was cut by 5 bases, the J end by 7 bases, with 20 bases between. The length of the CDR3 is 15 residues.

This clonotype was seen at least ten times. V gene TRBV7-2 combines with J gene TRBJ2-2; 7 bases are shared with TRBD2. The CDR3 length is 17 residues. Trimming removed 5 bases from V and 5 bases from J; junction bases left unmatched: 14. Germline assignment: CDR1 SGHTA and CDR2 FQGNSA. DNA of the CDR3: TGTGCCAGCAGCCCAACTAGCGTGGGGCTTGGAACCGGGGAGCTGTTTTTT. Residues: CASSPTSVGLGTGELFF.

The table lists this clonotype with many counts. The rearrangement joins TRBV7-2 to TRBJ1-4, with D hard to call. The CDR3 is 16 amino acids. The V gene lost 5 bases and the J gene lost 0 bases, with 13 bases spanning the gap. Per germline, CDR1 SGHTA and CDR2 FQGNSA. CDR3 loop: CASSPAGTTTNEKLFF. In DNA form, the CDR3 reads TGTGCCAGCAGCCCAGCCGGCACTACAACTAATGAAAAACTGTTTTTT. The full variable domain, in which reference TRBV7-2 and TRBJ1-4 provide the parts outside the CDR3, is GAGVSQSPSNKVTEKGKDVELRCDPISGHTALYWYRQSLGQGLEFLIYFQGNSAPDKSGLPSDRFSAERTGGSVSTLTIQRTQQEDSAVYLCASSPAGTTTNEKLFFGSGTQLSVL.

The gene calls are TRBV20-1 and TRBJ2-1, with 9 positions matching TRBD2. Germline lookup yields CDR1 DFQATT and CDR2 SNEGSKA (reference sequence). J gave up 0 bases and V 3 bases, and 0 bases lay outside the gene matches. This CDR3 is built from 14 residues. The CDR3 DNA sequence: TGCAGTGCTAGGACTAGCGGCTCCTACAATGAGCAGTTCTTC. Its translation: CSARTSGSYNEQFF.

This clonotype has just a few counts. V gene TRBV19 combines with J gene TRBJ2-2; D possibly corresponds to TRBD1 (6 bases). Germline values: CDR1 LNHDA, CDR2 SQIVND (reference sequence). The CDR3 spans 14 residues. V gave up 10 bases and J gave up 8 bases, with 20 bases separating them. This CDR3 is CATGGRGRGGELFF. CDR3 nucleotides: TGTGCCACAGGCGGCCGGGGAAGGGGGGGGGAGCTGTTTTTT.

This clonotype was counted only a few times. This chain connects TRBV6-2 or TRBV6-3 to TRBJ2-7; D may be TRBD1 (5 bases). Germline CDR1 MNHEY, CDR2 SVGEGT. The CDR3 length is 13 residues. The V gene lost 10 bases and the J gene lost 5 bases, with 18 bases spanning the gap. This CDR3 reads CATKTVPSDEQYF. CDR3 nucleotides: TGTGCCACCAAGACAGTTCCCTCGGACGAGCAGTACTTC.

The rearrangement uses TRBV15 and TRBJ1-2; 8 positions match TRBD1. V lost 4 bases, J lost 4 bases, and 5 bases stayed unmatched. The CDR3 covers 14 residues. Germline V gene data show CDR1 as LNHNV and CDR2 as YYDKDF (reference sequence). This chain's CDR3 is CATSTTTGVYGYTF. CDR3 sequence (DNA): TGTGCCACCAGCACCACGACAGGGGTCTATGGCTACACCTTC.

This clonotype has at least ten counts. The chain recombines TRBV7-2 with TRBJ1-1, with TRBD1 as a possible D gene (5 bases). Germline V gene lookup returns CDR1 SGHTA and CDR2 FQGNSA. V dropped 5 bases and J dropped 2 bases, with 12 bases sitting between them. This CDR3 contains 14 residues. CDR3 DNA: TGTGCCAGCAGCCTGAAGGGGCAAAACACTGAAGCTTTCTTT. Amino acid sequence: CASSLKGQNTEAFF.

The V and J genes are TRBV7-2 and TRBJ1-1, with no clear D. From germline, CDR1 is SGHTA and CDR2 FQGNSA. Trimming took 3 bases from V and 4 from J, leaving 12 bases between them. This CDR3 region has 14 residues. The CDR3 spells CASSLEGLGTEAFF. Here the CDR3 DNA reads TGTGCCAGCAGCTTGGAGGGTTTGGGCACTGAAGCTTTCTTT.

This clonotype was found many times. The rearrangement uses TRBV6-6 and TRBJ1-1; no firm D call. CDR1 is MNHNY, CDR2 SVGAGI, per germline (reference sequence). The CDR3 loop spans 15 amino acids. Trimming removed 0 bases at V and 2 bases at J, with 10 bases between. CDR3: CASSYSIATNTEAFF. The CDR3 nucleotides read TGTGCCAGCAGTTACTCGATAGCGACTAACACTGAAGCTTTCTTT.

This clonotype has at least ten counts. This chain connects TRBV12-3 or TRBV12-4 to TRBJ2-7, with D possibly matching TRBD1 (6 bases). Deletions cut 4 bases from V and 6 bases from J, with 22 bases between. CDR3 length: 16 residues. CDR3 DNA: TGTGCCAGCAGTTCGCCCGGGACCAAACAGGGCATCGAGCAGTACTTC. Protein: CASSSPGTKQGIEQYF.

The sample holds many counts of this clonotype. The chain carries TRBV7-2 and TRBJ2-3; 15 bases align to TRBD2. Germline CDR1 and CDR2: SGHTA and FQGNSA. This CDR3 has 18 residues. V dropped 4 bases and J dropped 4; count of bases not matched to a gene: 9. The CDR3 loop reads CASSYPGLAGGGADTQYF. In DNA, the CDR3 is TGTGCCAGCAGCTACCCGGGACTAGCGGGGGGTGGCGCAGATACGCAGTATTTT.